Each of the 27 T cell receptor beta chains below was sequenced from the same sample in a study of cytomegalovirus exposure and HLA in healthy donors. This PCR relied on a set of 60 Vbeta primers and 13 Jbeta primers. Produced via immunoSEQ multiplex PCR; TCRdb's table is partial and in-frame only. Found here are about 130,000 clones, roughly 84% of them singletons; the top ten hold 1% to 1.5%. Material: PBMCs. The source of these receptors is a girl aged 2 to 10 in good health and CMV-seronegative.

The chain joins TRBV9 to TRBJ1-3; tentatively, D is TRBD1 (6 bases). The V end lost 0 bases, the J end lost 0 bases, and 16 bases lay between the germline ends. The germline V gene encodes CDR1 SGDLS and CDR2 YYNGEE. The CDR3 totals 18 residues. CDR3 sequence reads: CASSVDPWTAVSGNTIYF. For the CDR3, the DNA is TGTGCCAGCAGCGTAGATCCGTGGACAGCCGTCTCTGGAAACACCATATATTTT.

The chain employs TRBV5-1 and TRBJ2-1; 8 bases are shared with TRBD2. With 3 bases clipped from V and 5 bases from J, the junction kept 4 bases outside the gene matches. This CDR3 contains 14 residues. Germline CDR1 SGHRS, CDR2 YFSETQ. CDR3 bases: TGCGCCAGCAGCTCGGGACTAGGGGACAATGAGCAGTTCTTC. Its translation: CASSSGLGDNEQFF.

The chain has TRBV25-1 and TRBJ2-5; D possibly corresponds to TRBD2 (7 bases). V dropped 6 bases and J dropped 8 bases, with 22 bases sitting between them. CDR3 length equals 15 residues. Germline CDR1 MGHDK, CDR2 SYGVNS. The CDR3 sequence is CASSVPWGGGETQYF. CDR3 DNA: TGTGCCAGCAGCGTCCCCTGGGGGGGCGGGGAAACCCAGTACTTC.

This rearrangement joins TRBV10-3 to TRBJ2-5; 11 nucleotides line up with TRBD2. V shed 2 bases and J 4 bases; nucleotides not matched to a gene: 6. From germline, CDR1 is ENHRY and CDR2 SYGVKD. There are 16 residues in the CDR3. The CDR3, as DNA: TGTGCCATCAGTGAGGGTAGCGGGGGGGTTGGAGAGACCCAGTACTTC. Amino acid sequence: CAISEGSGGVGETQYF.

The V call is TRBV29-1, the J call TRBJ2-7; D possibly corresponds to TRBD2 (5 bases). There are 14 residues in the CDR3. Trimming pared 7 bases from V and 0 bases from J, leaving 16 bases between. Germline CDR1 is SQVTM and CDR2 is ANQGSEA. CDR3 coding DNA: TGCAGCGCCGCGCGAGGGCTGAGCTCCTACGAGCAGTACTTC. Translated: CSAARGLSSYEQYF.

This clone was counted between two and nine times. V and J are TRBV23-1 and TRBJ1-6; the match to TRBD1 covers 9 bases. TRBV23-1 is classed as an ORF, of uncertain function. V was clipped by 3 bases and J by 8 bases; unmatched bases: 14. The CDR3 length is 18 residues. The CDR3 is CASSHWLRDRVYHSPLHF. CDR3 DNA: TGCGCCAGCAGTCATTGGCTCCGGGACAGGGTGTATCATTCACCCCTCCACTTT.

V gene TRBV4-1 combines with J gene TRBJ1-2; D may be TRBD1 (5 bases). The CDR3 sequence is 15 residues long. From germline, CDR1 is MGHRA and CDR2 YSYEKL. The V and J ends lost 1 base and 3 bases respectively, with 12 bases between them. This chain's CDR3 is CASSQVPPGYYGYTF. CDR3 DNA: TGCGCCAGCAGCCAAGTCCCTCCAGGGTACTATGGCTACACCTTC.

The chain links TRBV14 to TRBJ1-1; 7 nucleotides line up with TRBD1. Losses at the gene ends were 4 bases for V and 0 bases for J; bases not matched to a gene: 2. CDR3 size: 14 residues. Germline V gene lookup returns CDR1 SGHDN and CDR2 FVKESK. The CDR3 nucleotides read TGTGCCAGCAGCCCACAGGGGCTGAACACTGAAGCTTTCTTT. Encoded protein: CASSPQGLNTEAFF.

The chain recombines TRBV7-2 with TRBJ2-5; 7 nucleotides line up with TRBD2. Germline assignment: CDR1 SGHTA and CDR2 FQGNSA. Trimming cost V 0 bases and J 1 base; bases outside gene matches: 5. The CDR3 length is 16 residues. The chain's CDR3 is CASSLAVGLGQETQYF. The CDR3 DNA reads TGTGCCAGCAGCTTAGCTGTCGGACTAGGCCAAGAGACCCAGTACTTC.

This clone has more than one count but fewer than ten. This rearrangement joins TRBV6-1 to TRBJ2-1; 8 bases match TRBD1. The germline gives CDR1 MNHNS, CDR2 SASEGT. J was trimmed by 7 bases and V by 5 bases; bases with no gene match: 4. The CDR3 totals 13 residues. For the CDR3, the DNA is TGTGCCAGCAGTACCCACAGGGGGAATGAGCAGTTCTTC. Protein: CASSTHRGNEQFF.

This sequence joins TRBV11-2 and TRBJ1-1, with unresolved D. This CDR3 contains 15 residues. The germline V and J ends were trimmed by 1 base and 1 base, with 10 bases remaining between them. CDR1 is SGHAT and CDR2 is FQNNGV in the germline V gene. The CDR3 here is CASSLVPDSNTEAFF. CDR3 bases: TGTGCCAGCAGCTTAGTCCCAGACTCGAACACTGAAGCTTTCTTT.

This sequence joins TRBV13 and TRBJ2-2; 9 bases line up with TRBD1. The CDR3 spans 17 residues. V gave up 5 bases and J gave up 6 bases; unmatched junction bases: 13. Germline CDR1 is PRHDT and CDR2 is FYEKMQ (reference sequence). CDR3 residues: CASSPTGGAGYPGELFF. Written as DNA, the CDR3 is TGTGCCAGCAGCCCTACAGGGGGCGCGGGGTATCCCGGGGAGCTGTTTTTT.

This chain uses TRBV5-4 with TRBJ1-4; D call uncertain. The V gene lost 3 bases and the J gene lost 0 bases, with 6 bases spanning the gap. CDR3 length equals 14 residues. Germline V gene data show CDR1 as SGHNT and CDR2 as YYREEE (reference sequence). CDR3 region: CASSSGSTNEKLFF. The CDR3, as DNA: TGTGCCAGCAGCTCAGGCTCAACTAATGAAAAACTGTTTTTT.

The genes are TRBV10-3 and TRBJ2-1; TRBD2 matches 11 bases. The V gene's germline CDR1 is ENHRY and CDR2 SYGVKD. V lost 6 bases, J lost 7 bases, and 11 bases stayed unmatched. CDR3 length equals 16 residues. The CDR3 spells CAIRDTSGGPENEQFF. The CDR3 coding sequence is TGTGCCATCAGAGACACTAGCGGGGGCCCGGAAAATGAGCAGTTCTTC.

The J gene is TRBJ2-1, the V gene TRBV5-5, with no clear D. Germline V CDR1 and CDR2: SGHKS, YYEKEE (reference sequence). V gave up 0 bases and J gave up 0 bases, with 7 bases separating them. CDR3 size: 15 residues. CDR3 amino acids: CASSLVLSSYNEQFF. CDR3 in DNA: TGTGCCAGCAGCTTGGTTCTCAGCTCCTACAATGAGCAGTTCTTC.

The chain combines TRBV19 with TRBJ2-1, with D uncertain. CDR1 is LNHDA and CDR2 is SQIVND in the germline V gene (reference sequence). The CDR3 is 11 residues long. Trimming stripped 5 bases from V and 9 bases from J, with 8 bases between. CDR3 coding DNA: TGTGCCAGTAGTCACCCAGGTGAGCAGTTCTTC. Translated, it gives CASSHPGEQFF.

V gene TRBV11-3 combines with J gene TRBJ2-2; weak D call: TRBD2 (6 bases). The germline CDR1 and CDR2 sequences are SGHNT and YENEEA. This CDR3 is 15 amino acids long. The V end was cut by 2 bases, the J end by 1 base, with 8 bases between. The CDR3 nucleotides read TGTGCCAGCAGCTTATTTAGCGGGAACACCGGGGAGCTGTTTTTT. Translation: CASSLFSGNTGELFF.

This chain joins TRBV6-1 and TRBJ1-2; tentative D call: TRBD1 (5 bases). Trimming stripped 2 bases from V and 2 bases from J, with 9 bases between. CDR1 and CDR2 (germline): MNHNS, SASEGT. This CDR3 has 14 residues. In nucleotides, the CDR3 is TGTGCCAGCAGTGAATCCAGGGTAAACTATGGCTACACCTTC. Its protein product is CASSESRVNYGYTF.

In its sample, this clone was seen a few times. The rearrangement uses TRBV30 and TRBJ1-3; D may be TRBD1 (5 bases). Germline lookup yields CDR1 GTSNPN and CDR2 SVGIG (reference sequence). V gave up 0 bases and J gave up 9 bases, with 15 bases separating them. The CDR3 spans 14 residues. This CDR3 reads CAWSVRGNGGTIYF. The CDR3 DNA sequence: TGTGCCTGGAGTGTGAGGGGCAACGGGGGCACCATATATTTT. The variable domain in full, with the rest retrieved from reference TRBV30 and TRBJ1-3, is SQTIHQWPATLVQPVGSPLSLECTVEGTSNPNLYWYRQAAGRGLQLLFYSVGIGQISSEVPQNLSASRPQDRQFILSSKKLLLSDSGFYLCAWSVRGNGGTIYFGEGSWLTVV.

The chain links TRBV7-2 to TRBJ2-3; D gene unclear. V was trimmed by 1 base and J by 6 bases, leaving 8 bases between them. The CDR3 length is 13 residues. Germline-derived CDR1 and CDR2 are SGHTA and FQGNSA. CDR3 nucleotides: TGTGCCAGCAGCTTAGATCGAGCGGATACGCAGTATTTT. This sequence encodes CASSLDRADTQYF.

The J gene is TRBJ2-7, the V gene TRBV4-2, with 10 positions matching TRBD1. V lost 1 base and J lost 2; bases outside the gene matches: 8. Germline V gene data show CDR1 as LGHNA and CDR2 as YNFKEQ. This CDR3 is 17 amino acids long. CDR3 amino acids: CASSQVWDRGRTYEQYF. The CDR3 nucleotides read TGTGCCAGCAGCCAAGTTTGGGACAGGGGCAGAACCTACGAGCAGTACTTC.

The V call is TRBV5-4, the J call TRBJ2-7, with 8 bases that match TRBD2. J lost 6 bases, V lost 4 bases, and 9 bases had no gene match. The CDR3 consists of 14 residues. Looked up from germline, CDR1 is SGHNT and CDR2 is YYREEE (reference sequence). CDR3 nucleotides: TGTGCCAGCAGCGCCCCCGGACTAGCACGCGAGCAGTACTTC. The encoded protein is CASSAPGLAREQYF.

The chain has TRBV9 and TRBJ2-1; TRBD2 agrees at 16 bases. The CDR3 length is 21 residues. Germline CDR1 reads SGDLS; CDR2 reads YYNGEE. With 2 bases clipped from V and 8 bases from J, the junction kept 19 bases outside the gene matches. The CDR3 DNA reads TGTGCCAGCAGCGTCCCCGCACTCACGACCGGGACTAGCGGGGGGGCCCATGAGCAGTTCTTC. Translated: CASSVPALTTGTSGGAHEQFF.

The CDR3 DNA follows: TGTGCCAGCATGCCGGGATCGAACACTGAAGCTTTCTTT. Its protein is CASMPGSNTEAFF. J is TRBJ1-1 and V is TRBV27; D uncertain. There are 13 residues in the CDR3. Trimming removed 7 bases at V and 1 base at J, with 10 bases between. Per germline, CDR1 MNHEY and CDR2 SMNVEV (reference sequence).

The chain employs TRBV27 and TRBJ2-7, with 7 bases aligning to TRBD1. The CDR3 extends over 13 amino acids. After removal of 6 bases from V and 2 bases from J, the junction contained 4 bases not matched to a gene. CDR1 and CDR2 from the germline V gene are MNHEY and SMNVEV (reference sequence). CDR3 sequence reads: CASRGTAPYEQYF. The CDR3 nucleotides read TGTGCCAGCAGGGGGACAGCTCCCTACGAGCAGTACTTC.

This clone was detected only a few times. This chain connects TRBV7-9 to TRBJ1-2; TRBD1 might be the D (6 bases). The CDR3 sequence is 18 residues long. Trimming pared 5 bases from V and 1 base from J, leaving 23 bases between. In germline, CDR1 is SEHNR, CDR2 FQNEAQ (reference sequence). This chain's CDR3 is CASSTTLSGQRINYGYTF. DNA of the CDR3: TGTGCCAGCAGCACAACCCTCTCTGGACAGCGTATTAACTATGGCTACACCTTC.

The CDR3 loop is CASSPGTTYEQYF. CDR3 nucleotide sequence: TGTGCCAGTAGTCCCGGGACTACGTACGAGCAGTACTTC. The rearrangement joins TRBV19 to TRBJ2-7; 7 bases are shared with TRBD2. The CDR3 runs to 13 residues. Germline V lookup: CDR1 LNHDA, CDR2 SQIVND (reference sequence). The V gene end was trimmed by 5 bases and the J gene end by 4 bases; junction bases not matched to a gene: 5.